This T cell receptor (beta chain) was obtained from a study of cytomegalovirus exposure and HLA in healthy donors. With regard to this clone: Its antigen is unidentified.

Study-level results: Researchers counted 164 TCR beta chains as cytomegalovirus-associated. TCR beta chain V- and J-gene trimming was linked, in a later analysis, to a missense variant in DCLRE1C.

Trimming took off 2 bases at V and 7 bases at J, with 6 bases between the two ends. CDR1 and CDR2 (germline): KGHSH, LQKENI. CDR3 length: 12 residues. With 60 Vbeta and 13 Jbeta primers, the PCR was carried out. Profiled with immunoSEQ multiplex PCR; TCRdb holds only in-frame clones, not every one. The table includes over 120,000 clones, approximately 84% detected once. This clonotype was sampled from a man under 40 in good health and CMV-seropositive. The J gene is TRBJ1-5, the V gene TRBV18; D gene ambiguous. What was sequenced was PBMCs. CDR3 coding DNA: TGTGCCAGCTCACCAGGGCACCAGCCCCAGCATTTT. It specifies CASSPGHQPQHF.